Listed below are T cell receptor beta chains from one sample, sequenced in a study of T cells expressing NK-cell markers. TCRdb reprocessed the 5' RACE reads and keeps a single row for each CDR3 protein, giving no DNA. The sample data list about 430,000 distinct CDR3 sequences. The sequenced sample consisted of blood T cells: a sorted CD56 or NKG2C T cell subset, CD4+ or CD8+ T cells, or bulk PBMC T cells (not recorded which). These receptors all come from a woman aged 45-65 years in good health. The CDR3 runs from the conserved cysteine through the conserved F or W. Fields, in order: V gene, J gene, CDR3 protein.

TRBV20-1	TRBJ2-7	CSVRGQGLTYEQYF
TRBV20-1	TRBJ2-5	CSASRNAGGVQETQYF
TRBV5-5	TRBJ1-4	CASSLDGQKLFF
TRBV5-1	TRBJ2-7	CASSRTSGVFYEQYF
TRBV6-1	TRBJ1-6	CASSESVLGTNSPLHF
TRBV6-1	TRBJ1-1	CASRTPGQNTEAFF
TRBV7-9	TRBJ2-1	CASCPRAGAWRQFF
TRBV7-3	TRBJ1-1	CASSGKLGTEAFF
TRBV19	TRBJ2-3	CASSIEMGLGGTDTQYF
TRBV20-1	TRBJ2-3	CSARVIGLGTDTQYF
TRBV29-1	TRBJ2-7	CSARPGRDEQYF
TRBV5-6	TRBJ1-3	CASSLYQTAISGNTIYF
TRBV29-1	TRBJ1-2	CSAEPDPNGYTF
TRBV24-1	TRBJ2-1	CATSDRGLNIYNEQFF
TRBV5-1	TRBJ2-5	CASSLAALFGETQYF
TRBV6-8	TRBJ2-5	CARRTPVGETQYF